The 27 T cell receptor beta chains below all came from one sample that was sequenced in a study of cytomegalovirus exposure and HLA in healthy donors. TCRdb's table, derived via immunoSEQ multiplex PCR, lists solely in-frame clones and lacks some. This table has 55,000 to 70,000 clones, roughly nine tenths appearing once. Sequencing was done on a sample of PBMCs. The origin of the receptors is a woman aged 25-40 years in good health and CMV-seronegative.

The chain has TRBV7-2 and TRBJ2-2; 10 bases line up with TRBD2. Germline V lookup: CDR1 SGHTA, CDR2 FQGNSA. The junction had 11 bases not matched to a gene; V was cut back by 5 bases and J by 5 bases. This CDR3 region has 17 residues. In nucleotides, the CDR3 is TGTGCCAGCAGCCCAGCCCTCCTAGCGGGAGTTACCGGGGAGCTGTTTTTT. Translation: CASSPALLAGVTGELFF.

The gene calls are TRBV7-2 and TRBJ1-2, with TRBD1 as a possible D gene (6 bases). Germline V lookup: CDR1 SGHTA, CDR2 FQGNSA. V was pared by 3 bases and J by 4 bases, with 15 bases between. This CDR3 spans 15 amino acids. Here the CDR3 DNA reads TGTGCCAGCAGCTTTTCGGACAGAAACATCTATGGCTACACCTTC. It translates to CASSFSDRNIYGYTF.

The V gene is TRBV11-2, the J gene TRBJ2-7, with 8 bases lining up with TRBD2. With V trimmed by 8 bases and J by 5 bases, 17 bases remained unmatched. The germline V gene encodes CDR1 SGHAT and CDR2 FQNNGV. The CDR3 runs 16 residues. The CDR3, as DNA: TGTGCCAGCGGCCTACGAGGAGGGGCGGGAGGCGACGAGCAGTACTTC. It encodes CASGLRGGAGGDEQYF.

The chain has TRBV19 and TRBJ2-1; 10 bases map to TRBD2. Germline V CDR1 and CDR2: LNHDA, SQIVND (reference sequence). The CDR3 is 15 amino acids. V lost 7 bases to trimming and J lost 9 bases; unmatched junction nucleotides: 12. In DNA form, the CDR3 reads TGTGCCAGTAAGTTATCGCTAGCGGGAGACCCTGAGCAGTTCTTC. It encodes CASKLSLAGDPEQFF.

J is TRBJ1-2 and V is TRBV27; 11 nucleotides align to TRBD1. CDR1 MNHEY and CDR2 SMNVEV come from the germline V gene (reference sequence). V gave up 4 bases and J gave up 7 bases; unmatched junction bases: 5. The CDR3 runs 14 residues. The CDR3 protein is CASSSAGQGAGYTF. DNA of the CDR3: TGTGCCAGCAGTTCCGCAGGACAGGGGGCTGGCTACACCTTC.

J is TRBJ1-1 and V is TRBV5-4; D might be TRBD1 (5 bases). CDR1 SGHNT and CDR2 YYREEE come from the germline V gene (reference sequence). V was trimmed by 1 base and J by 10 bases, leaving 14 bases between them. The CDR3 is 13 amino acids. CDR3 nucleotides: TGTGCCAGCAGCTTGCAAGGGGCCCTAGGAGCTTTCTTT. This gives the protein CASSLQGALGAFF.

V usage is TRBV23-1 and J usage is TRBJ2-7, with D hard to call. TRBV23-1 is flagged as an ORF with uncertain function. The germline V and J ends were trimmed by 6 bases and 5 bases, with 11 bases remaining between them. This CDR3 comprises 12 residues. The DNA for the CDR3 is TGCGCCAGCAGCCCGCGACACGACGAGCAGTACTTC. Translated: CASSPRHDEQYF.

The CDR3 spells CSVKGQFQETQYF. The DNA of the CDR3 is TGCAGCGTCAAGGGACAGTTCCAAGAGACCCAGTACTTC. V and J are TRBV29-1 and TRBJ2-5; TRBD1 aligns across 7 bases. The germline gives CDR1 SQVTM, CDR2 ANQGSEA. J gave up 1 base and V 6 bases, and 5 bases lay outside the gene matches. The CDR3 extends over 13 amino acids. Supplemented by reference TRBV29-1 and TRBJ2-5, the full variable domain reads SAVISQKPSRDICQRGTSLTIQCQVDSQVTMMFWYRQQPGQSLTLIATANQGSEATYESGFVIDKFPISRPNLTFSTLTVSNMSPEDSSIYLCSVKGQFQETQYFGPGTRLLVL.

The chain couples TRBV29-1 to TRBJ2-3, with a tentative D call TRBD2 (6 bases). The CDR3 totals 12 residues. Trimming shortened V by 5 bases and J by 5 bases, and 11 bases separated the two germline ends. Germline CDR1 and CDR2: SQVTM and ANQGSEA. The CDR3 bases are TGCAGCGTTACGGGAGCCGGAGATACGCAGTATTTT. Residues: CSVTGAGDTQYF.

The rearrangement links TRBV5-4 to TRBJ1-2; TRBD1 aligns across 7 bases. Germline lookup yields CDR1 SGHNT and CDR2 YYREEE (reference sequence). V was pared by 0 bases and J by 7 bases, with 6 bases of the junction left unmatched. This CDR3 is 14 amino acids long. Here the CDR3 DNA reads TGTGCCAGCAGCTTGGCGCAGGGGGAGCTTGGCTACACCTTC. Amino acids: CASSLAQGELGYTF. The full variable domain, rest sourced from reference TRBV5-4 and TRBJ1-2, is ETGVTQSPTHLIKTRGQQVTLRCSSQSGHNTVSWYQQALGQGPQFIFQYYREEENGRGNFPPRFSGLQFPNYSSELNVNALELDDSALYLCASSLAQGELGYTFGSGTRLTVV.

The CDR3 DNA follows: TGTGCCAGCCTAGGACAGGGGAGGGATACGCAGTATTTT. This encodes CASLGQGRDTQYF. This chain connects TRBV6-6 to TRBJ2-3, with TRBD1 matching 9 bases. Germline CDR1 and CDR2: MNHNY and SVGAGI (reference sequence). The CDR3 extends over 13 amino acids. The V and J ends lost 8 bases and 6 bases, in that order; junction bases with no gene match: 6.

The chain joins TRBV6-5 to TRBJ1-2, with D possibly TRBD1 on 6 matching bases. The length of the CDR3 is 13 residues. V lost 5 bases to trimming and J lost 5 bases, with 12 bases between them. Per the germline V gene, CDR1 is MNHEY and CDR2 is SVGAGI. CDR3 amino acids: CASSPSGAYGYTF. The CDR3 DNA reads TGTGCCAGCAGTCCCTCAGGGGCGTATGGCTACACCTTC.

This chain uses TRBV5-1 with TRBJ1-4, with D unresolved. Trimming cost V 5 bases and J 0 bases, with 11 bases left between them. Germline V gene sequence: CDR1 SGHRS, CDR2 YFSETQ. There are 15 residues in the CDR3. CDR3 in amino acids: CASRRDLATNEKLFF. The CDR3 DNA follows: TGCGCCAGCAGGAGAGATCTAGCAACTAATGAAAAACTGTTTTTT.

The V call is TRBV19, the J call TRBJ1-1; 10 nucleotides line up with TRBD1. The CDR3 covers 14 residues. Trimming took 5 bases from V and 4 from J; bases not matched to a gene: 4. Germline V CDR1 and CDR2: LNHDA, SQIVND (reference sequence). Here the CDR3 DNA reads TGTGCCAGTAGTCCGACAGGGGGCATCACTGAAGCTTTCTTT. Amino acids: CASSPTGGITEAFF.

The CDR3 loop is CASSNPSEDTQYF. The DNA for the CDR3 is TGCGCCAGCAGTAACCCTTCCGAGGATACGCAGTATTTT. V is TRBV10-1 and J is TRBJ2-3; no definite D call. The length of the CDR3 is 13 residues. V lost 5 bases and J 6 bases, leaving 12 bases between the germline ends. Germline values: CDR1 WNHNN, CDR2 SYGVQD (reference sequence).

The chain links TRBV19 to TRBJ2-7; the D gene is possibly TRBD1 (5 bases). This CDR3 contains 13 residues. Germline values: CDR1 LNHDA, CDR2 SQIVND (reference sequence). Trimming removed 8 bases at V and 0 bases at J, with 11 bases between. The DNA for the CDR3 is TGTGCCAGTCATGGCAGGGCCTCCTACGAGCAGTACTTC. Its protein product is CASHGRASYEQYF.

J is TRBJ2-2 and V is TRBV11-2; D perhaps matches TRBD2 (6 bases). The length of the CDR3 is 13 residues. Germline-derived CDR1 and CDR2 are SGHAT and FQNNGV. V dropped 6 bases and J dropped 5 bases, with 10 bases sitting between them. CDR3 loop: CASRRESTGELFF. CDR3 coding DNA: TGTGCCAGCAGACGGGAGTCGACCGGGGAGCTGTTTTTT.

This sequence joins TRBV27 and TRBJ2-1; TRBD2 matches 9 bases. The CDR3 is 14 amino acids. The germline V gene encodes CDR1 MNHEY and CDR2 SMNVEV (reference sequence). The V and J ends lost 3 bases and 9 bases, in that order; junction bases with no gene match: 6. CDR3 DNA sequence: TGTGCCAGCAGTTTCATTCGGCGGGAGGGTGAGCAGTTCTTC. The encoded protein is CASSFIRREGEQFF.

This chain joins TRBV9 and TRBJ2-2; D is uncertain. Deletions cut 0 bases from V and 7 bases from J, with 16 bases between. Germline values: CDR1 SGDLS, CDR2 YYNGEE. The CDR3 contains 16 residues. The CDR3 nucleotides read TGTGCCAGCAGCGTAGCGATCTTGGGCCTCAACGGGGAGCTGTTTTTT. This codes for CASSVAILGLNGELFF.

The V and J genes are TRBV5-4 and TRBJ1-1, with TRBD1 matching 12 bases. CDR1 SGHNT and CDR2 YYREEE come from the germline V gene (reference sequence). With 6 bases clipped from V and 6 bases from J, the junction kept 6 bases outside the gene matches. This CDR3 is 14 amino acids long. Written as DNA, the CDR3 is TGTGCCAGCACCCCGGGACAGGGGGCGGCTGAAGCTTTCTTT. It yields the protein CASTPGQGAAEAFF.

The J gene is TRBJ1-2, the V gene TRBV2; 9 nucleotides agree with TRBD1. V trimming: 4 bases; J trimming: 2 bases; junction bases outside the gene matches: 5. The germline gives CDR1 SNHLY, CDR2 FYNNEI. CDR3 length: 15 residues. The CDR3 protein is CASSGGTGSNYGYTF. The DNA of the CDR3 is TGTGCCAGCAGTGGAGGGACAGGGTCCAACTATGGCTACACCTTC.

This chain links TRBV10-3 with TRBJ2-7; D is uncertain. V was trimmed by 0 bases and J by 6 bases, leaving 15 bases between them. Germline CDR1 ENHRY, CDR2 SYGVKD. CDR3 size: 15 residues. In DNA form, the CDR3 reads TGTGCCATCAGTGAGTCAAGTTTCGAGGTGGGCGAGCAGTACTTC. This translates into CAISESSFEVGEQYF.

The chain recombines TRBV7-2 with TRBJ2-5; D is uncertain. Germline assignment: CDR1 SGHTA and CDR2 FQGNSA. The germline V and J ends were trimmed by 6 bases and 2 bases, with 4 bases remaining between them. This CDR3 spans 11 amino acids. This CDR3 reads CASREQETQYF. DNA of the CDR3: TGTGCCAGCAGGGAGCAAGAGACCCAGTACTTC.

This chain uses TRBV6-6 with TRBJ1-4; TRBD1 is a possible D gene (6 bases). V dropped 2 bases and J dropped 6 bases, with 16 bases sitting between them. Germline CDR1 is MNHNY and CDR2 is SVGAGI (reference sequence). The CDR3 extends over 16 amino acids. In nucleotides, the CDR3 is TGTGCCAGCAGTTACAGGTCGGCAGGGGCAGATGAAAAACTGTTTTTT. As protein: CASSYRSAGADEKLFF.

The CDR3 sequence is CAIRDLSAGAYEQYF. CDR3 coding DNA: TGTGCCATCAGAGACCTTAGTGCGGGGGCTTACGAGCAGTACTTC. This chain links TRBV10-3 with TRBJ2-7; maybe TRBD2 (7 bases). The CDR3 runs to 15 residues. V was clipped by 6 bases and J by 4 bases, with 19 bases between them. CDR1 and CDR2 (germline): ENHRY, SYGVKD.

The chain uses TRBV2 and TRBJ2-3; 14 nucleotides agree with TRBD2. This CDR3 region has 16 residues. After removal of 4 bases from V and 6 bases from J, the junction contained 6 bases not matched to a gene. The germline V gene encodes CDR1 SNHLY and CDR2 FYNNEI. The CDR3 is CASSGGLAGGLDTQYF. The DNA of the CDR3 is TGTGCCAGCAGTGGAGGACTAGCGGGAGGCCTCGATACGCAGTATTTT. The variable domain in full, with the rest retrieved from reference TRBV2 and TRBJ2-3, is EPEVTQTPSHQVTQMGQEVILRCVPISNHLYFYWYRQILGQKVEFLVSFYNNEISEKSEIFDDQFSVERPDGSNFTLKIRSTKLEDSAMYFCASSGGLAGGLDTQYFGPGTRLTVL.

This chain uses TRBV7-3 with TRBJ2-3, with 14 bases identical to TRBD2. Germline lookup yields CDR1 SGHTA and CDR2 FQGTGA. CDR3 size: 17 residues. The J segment lost 3 bases and the V segment lost 3 bases, leaving 5 bases of the junction unmatched. The CDR3 region has the DNA TGTGCCAGCAGCTTGGGACTAGCGGGAGAGGGGACAGATACGCAGTATTTT. Residues: CASSLGLAGEGTDTQYF.